This T cell receptor beta chain emerged from a study of blood T cell repertoires in COVID-19. Using immunoSEQ multiplex PCR, the repertoire was profiled, and TCRdb retains in-frame clones only, with some absent. The sample carries roughly 220,000 clones, just under 85% recorded once. The clonotype comes from a man aged 40-49 years who had recovered from COVID-19. The source material was PBMCs or T cells enriched from blood (not recorded which).

The CDR3 loop reads CASSLSWAETQYF. For the CDR3, the DNA is TGCGCCAGCAGCTTGTCATGGGCTGAGACCCAGTACTTC. The rearrangement joins TRBV5-1 to TRBJ2-5, with D hard to call. The CDR3 is made up of 13 amino acids. The germline gives CDR1 SGHRS, CDR2 YFSETQ. V shed 1 base and J shed 5 bases, with 9 bases lying between them.